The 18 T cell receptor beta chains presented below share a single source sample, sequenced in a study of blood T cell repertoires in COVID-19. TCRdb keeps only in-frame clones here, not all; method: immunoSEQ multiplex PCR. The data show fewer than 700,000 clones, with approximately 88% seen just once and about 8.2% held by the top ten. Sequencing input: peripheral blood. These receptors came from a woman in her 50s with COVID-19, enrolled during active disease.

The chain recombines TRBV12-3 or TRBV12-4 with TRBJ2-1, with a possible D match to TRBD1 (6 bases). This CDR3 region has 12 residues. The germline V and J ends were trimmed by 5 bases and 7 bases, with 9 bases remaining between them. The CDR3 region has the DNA TGTGCCAGCAGTCAGGGGCAGAATGAGCAGTTCTTC. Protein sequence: CASSQGQNEQFF.

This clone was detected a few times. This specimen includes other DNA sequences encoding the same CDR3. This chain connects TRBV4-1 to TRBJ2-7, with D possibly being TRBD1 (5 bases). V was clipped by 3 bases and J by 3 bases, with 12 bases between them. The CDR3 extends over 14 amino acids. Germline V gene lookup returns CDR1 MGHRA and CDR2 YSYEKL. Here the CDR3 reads CASSQGPQGYEQYF. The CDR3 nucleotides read TGCGCCAGCAGCCAGGGCCCGCAGGGCTACGAGCAGTACTTC.

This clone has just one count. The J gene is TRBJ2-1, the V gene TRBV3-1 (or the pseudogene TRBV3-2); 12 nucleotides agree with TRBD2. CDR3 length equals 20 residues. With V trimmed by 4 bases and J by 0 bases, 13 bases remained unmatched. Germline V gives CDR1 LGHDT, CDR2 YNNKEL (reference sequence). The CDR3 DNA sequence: TGTGCCAGCAGCCCAACTAGCGGGGGGACGATCCGAAGCTCCTACAATGAGCAGTTCTTC. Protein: CASSPTSGGTIRSSYNEQFF.

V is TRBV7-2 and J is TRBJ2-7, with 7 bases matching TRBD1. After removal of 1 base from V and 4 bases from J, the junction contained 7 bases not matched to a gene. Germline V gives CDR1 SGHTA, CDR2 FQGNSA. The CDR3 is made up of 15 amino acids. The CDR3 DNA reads TGTGCCAGCAGCTTAGTGGCAGGGGGTAGGTACGAGCAGTACTTC. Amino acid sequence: CASSLVAGGRYEQYF.

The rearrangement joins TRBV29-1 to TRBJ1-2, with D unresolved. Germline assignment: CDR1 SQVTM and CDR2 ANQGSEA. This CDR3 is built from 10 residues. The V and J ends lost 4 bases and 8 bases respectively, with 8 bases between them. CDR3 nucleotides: TGCAGCGTTGGATCGGGAGGCTACACCTTC. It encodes CSVGSGGYTF.

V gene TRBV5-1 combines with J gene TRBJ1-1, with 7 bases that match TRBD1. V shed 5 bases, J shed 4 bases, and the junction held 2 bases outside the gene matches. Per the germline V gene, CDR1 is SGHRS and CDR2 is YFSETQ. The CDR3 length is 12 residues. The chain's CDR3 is CASRDRATEAFF. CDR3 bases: TGCGCCAGCAGAGACAGGGCCACTGAAGCTTTCTTT.

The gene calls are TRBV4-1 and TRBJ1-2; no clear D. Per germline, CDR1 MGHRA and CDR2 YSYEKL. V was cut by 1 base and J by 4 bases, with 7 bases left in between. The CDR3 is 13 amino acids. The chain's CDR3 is CASSQGQIYGYTF. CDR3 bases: TGCGCCAGCAGCCAAGGCCAGATCTATGGCTACACCTTC.

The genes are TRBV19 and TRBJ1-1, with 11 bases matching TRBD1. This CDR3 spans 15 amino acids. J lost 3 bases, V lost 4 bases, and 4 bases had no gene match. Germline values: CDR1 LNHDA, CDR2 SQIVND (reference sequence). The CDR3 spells CASSTGTGGDTEAFF. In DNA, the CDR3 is TGTGCCAGTAGTACCGGGACAGGGGGGGACACTGAAGCTTTCTTT.

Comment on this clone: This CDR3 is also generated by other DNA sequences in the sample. This chain's CDR3 is CASSSGGTEAFF. The CDR3 nucleotides read TGTGCCAGCAGTTCAGGGGGTACTGAAGCTTTCTTT. This chain uses TRBV27 with TRBJ1-1, with 7 nucleotides matching TRBD1. Germline CDR1 and CDR2: MNHEY and SMNVEV (reference sequence). Trimming removed 4 bases from V and 5 bases from J; junction bases left unmatched: 1. This CDR3 contains 12 residues.

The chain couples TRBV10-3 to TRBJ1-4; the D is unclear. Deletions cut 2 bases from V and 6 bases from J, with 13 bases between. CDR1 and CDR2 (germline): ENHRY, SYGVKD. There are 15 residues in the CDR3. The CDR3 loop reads CAISEEGVRDEKLFF. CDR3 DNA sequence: TGTGCCATCAGTGAGGAGGGTGTACGAGATGAAAAACTGTTTTTT.

This chain's CDR3 is CASSLEASGGARSTQETQYF. The CDR3 nucleotides are TGTGCCAGCAGCTTAGAGGCTAGCGGGGGGGCCAGGAGCACGCAAGAGACCCAGTACTTC. The rearrangement links TRBV13 to TRBJ2-5; 12 nucleotides line up with TRBD2. The length of the CDR3 is 20 residues. The ends lost 1 base at V and 2 bases at J; junction bases unmatched: 14. Looked up from germline, CDR1 is PRHDT and CDR2 is FYEKMQ (reference sequence).

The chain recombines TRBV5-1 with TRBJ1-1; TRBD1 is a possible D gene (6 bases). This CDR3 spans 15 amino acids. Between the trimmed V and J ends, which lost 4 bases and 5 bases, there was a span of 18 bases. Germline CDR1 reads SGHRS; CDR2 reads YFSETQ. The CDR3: CASSISPERGTEAFF. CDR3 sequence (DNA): TGCGCCAGCAGCATTTCGCCCGAAAGGGGGACTGAAGCTTTCTTT.

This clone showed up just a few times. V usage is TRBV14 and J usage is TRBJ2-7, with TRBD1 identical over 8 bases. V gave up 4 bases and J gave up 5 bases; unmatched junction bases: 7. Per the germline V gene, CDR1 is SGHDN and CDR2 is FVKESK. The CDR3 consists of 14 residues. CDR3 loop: CASSLPGQGHEQYF. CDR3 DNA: TGTGCCAGCAGCCTCCCCGGACAGGGCCACGAGCAGTACTTC.

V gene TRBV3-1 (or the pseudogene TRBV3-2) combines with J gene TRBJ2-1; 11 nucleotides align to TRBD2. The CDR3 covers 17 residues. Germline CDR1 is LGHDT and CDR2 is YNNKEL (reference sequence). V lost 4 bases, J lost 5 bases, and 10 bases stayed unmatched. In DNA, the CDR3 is TGTGCCAGCAGCCGTAGGGGCGGGACTAGCGGAGACAATGAGCAGTTCTTC. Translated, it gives CASSRRGGTSGDNEQFF.

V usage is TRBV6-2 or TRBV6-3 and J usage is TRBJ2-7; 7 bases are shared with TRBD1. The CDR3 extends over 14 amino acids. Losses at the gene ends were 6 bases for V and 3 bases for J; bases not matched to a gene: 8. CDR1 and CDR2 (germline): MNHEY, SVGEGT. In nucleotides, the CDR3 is TGTGCCAGCAGCGCTACAGGGGTGGGCTACGAGCAGTACTTC. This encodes CASSATGVGYEQYF.

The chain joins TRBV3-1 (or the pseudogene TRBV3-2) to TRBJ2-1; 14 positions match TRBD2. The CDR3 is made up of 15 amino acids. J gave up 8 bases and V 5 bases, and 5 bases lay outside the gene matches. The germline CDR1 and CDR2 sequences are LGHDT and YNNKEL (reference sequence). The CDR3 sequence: CASSATSGGAYEQFF. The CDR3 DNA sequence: TGTGCCAGCAGCGCGACTAGCGGGGGGGCCTATGAGCAGTTCTTC.

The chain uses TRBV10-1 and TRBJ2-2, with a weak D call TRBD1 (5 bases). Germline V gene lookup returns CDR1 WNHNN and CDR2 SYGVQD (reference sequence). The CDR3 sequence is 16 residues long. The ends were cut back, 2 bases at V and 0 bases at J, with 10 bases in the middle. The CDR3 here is CASSEMAGSNTGELFF. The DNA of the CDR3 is TGCGCCAGCAGTGAGATGGCAGGGTCGAACACCGGGGAGCTGTTTTTT.

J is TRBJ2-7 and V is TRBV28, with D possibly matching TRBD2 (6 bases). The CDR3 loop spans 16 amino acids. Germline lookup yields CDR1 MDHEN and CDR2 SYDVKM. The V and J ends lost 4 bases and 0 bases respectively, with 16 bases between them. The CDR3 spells CASSSDYRMSSYEQYF. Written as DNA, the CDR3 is TGTGCCAGCAGTTCGGACTACCGGATGAGCTCCTACGAGCAGTACTTC.